One T cell receptor beta chain is described in this entry. Its antigen is unknown. The V gene's germline CDR1 is GTSNPN and CDR2 SVGIG (reference sequence). V lost 1 base to trimming and J lost 7 bases; unmatched junction nucleotides: 8. The CDR3 length is 15 residues. This entry is derived from a study of immune evolution from preneoplasia to lung adenocarcinoma. Assay: immunoSEQ multiplex PCR; the TCRdb copy retains only in-frame clones and omits some. The sample has about 4,100 clones; 86% are singletons. Findings and caveats of the study: Highest clonality occurred in KRAS-mutant, not EGFR-mutant or double wild-type, nodules.

The chain employs TRBV30 and TRBJ2-2; the match to TRBD1 covers 8 bases. The sequencing sample was made of FFPE minimally invasive lung adenocarcinoma tissue. The receptor was derived from a person aged 65 to 85 with lung adenocarcinoma. Here the CDR3 reads CAWSAADRDIGELFF. CDR3 DNA: TGTGCCTGGAGTGCCGCGGACAGGGATATCGGGGAGCTGTTTTTT.